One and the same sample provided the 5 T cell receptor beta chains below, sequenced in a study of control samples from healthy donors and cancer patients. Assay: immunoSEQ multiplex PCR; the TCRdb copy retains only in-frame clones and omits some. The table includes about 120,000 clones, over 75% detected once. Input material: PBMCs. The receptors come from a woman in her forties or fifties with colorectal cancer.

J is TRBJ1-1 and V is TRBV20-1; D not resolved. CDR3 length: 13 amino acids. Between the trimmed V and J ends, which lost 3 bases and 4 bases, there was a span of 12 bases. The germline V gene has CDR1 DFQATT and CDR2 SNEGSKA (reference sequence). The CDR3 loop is CSASFGDSTEAFF. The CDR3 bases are TGCAGTGCTAGTTTCGGGGATAGCACTGAAGCTTTCTTT.

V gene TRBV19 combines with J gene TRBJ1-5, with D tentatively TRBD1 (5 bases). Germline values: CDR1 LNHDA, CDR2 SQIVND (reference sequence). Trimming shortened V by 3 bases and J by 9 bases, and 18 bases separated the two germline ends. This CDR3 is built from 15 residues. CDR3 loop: CASSMILDTLVPQHF. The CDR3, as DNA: TGTGCCAGTAGTATGATCTTGGACACCTTGGTGCCCCAGCATTTT.

CDR3 protein: CASSREDYNEQFF. The CDR3 coding sequence is TGTGCCAGCTCAAGGGAAGATTACAATGAGCAGTTCTTC. The chain has TRBV18 and TRBJ2-1, with D unresolved. Trimming cost V 5 bases and J 4 bases, with 9 bases left between them. The germline V gene has CDR1 KGHSH and CDR2 LQKENI. The length of the CDR3 is 13 residues. Based on the CDR3 plus reference TRBV18 and TRBJ2-1, the full variable domain is NAGVMQNPRHLVRRRGQEARLRCSPMKGHSHVYWYRQLPEEGLKFMVYLQKENIIDESGMPKERFSAEFPKEGPSILRIQQVVRGDSAAYFCASSREDYNEQFFGPGTRLTVL.

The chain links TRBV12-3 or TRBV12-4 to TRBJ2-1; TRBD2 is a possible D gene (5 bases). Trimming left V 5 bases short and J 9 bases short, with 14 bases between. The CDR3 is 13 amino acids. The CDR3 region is CASSTRESGEQFF. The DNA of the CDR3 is TGTGCCAGCAGTACCCGGGAAAGTGGTGAGCAGTTCTTC.

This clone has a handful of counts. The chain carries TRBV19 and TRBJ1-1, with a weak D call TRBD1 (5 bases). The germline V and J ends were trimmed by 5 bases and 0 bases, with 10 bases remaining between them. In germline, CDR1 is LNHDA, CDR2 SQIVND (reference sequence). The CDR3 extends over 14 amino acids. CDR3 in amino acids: CASSQGQMNTEAFF. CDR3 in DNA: TGTGCCAGTAGTCAGGGCCAAATGAACACTGAAGCTTTCTTT.